Listed below are T cell receptor beta chains from one sample, sequenced in a study of blood T cell repertoires in COVID-19. Assay: immunoSEQ multiplex PCR; the TCRdb copy retains only in-frame clones and omits some. The repertoire holds over 250,000 clones, roughly 90% seen once, with about 3% in the top ten. Sequences were obtained from PBMCs or T cells enriched from blood (not recorded which). These TCRs come from a woman aged 45-60 years who had recovered from COVID-19. The CDR3 runs from the conserved cysteine through the conserved F or W. Each record gives: V gene, clone size, J gene, D gene, CDR3 protein, CDR3 DNA. D genes are given only for firm matches. The size entry is marked missing in some rows and otherwise reads once, few, many or a size class.

v_call: TRBV2; clone_size: -; j_call: TRBJ1-1; d_call: -; cdr3_aa: CASRTAGRSTTEAFF; cdr3_nt: TGTGCCAGCAGGACGGCAGGGCGCTCGACCACTGAAGCTTTCTTT
v_call: TRBV7-2; clone_size: -; j_call: TRBJ2-2; d_call: -; cdr3_aa: CASSPRLSRVATGELFF; cdr3_nt: TGTGCCAGCAGCCCACGTCTGTCTAGAGTCGCCACCGGGGAGCTGTTTTTT
v_call: TRBV7-6; clone_size: -; j_call: TRBJ1-5; d_call: -; cdr3_aa: CASSLVSGTSGNQPQHF; cdr3_nt: TGTGCCAGCAGCTTAGTGTCGGGAACGTCGGGCAATCAGCCCCAGCATTTT
v_call: TRBV7-3; clone_size: -; j_call: TRBJ2-3; d_call: TRBD2; cdr3_aa: CASSSGTSRITDTQYF; cdr3_nt: TGTGCCAGCAGCTCAGGGACTAGCAGAATCACAGATACGCAGTATTTT
v_call: TRBV28; clone_size: -; j_call: TRBJ2-3; d_call: -; cdr3_aa: CASSLTGGADTQYF; cdr3_nt: TGTGCCAGCAGTTTAACAGGGGGGGCAGATACGCAGTATTTT
v_call: TRBV28; clone_size: -; j_call: TRBJ1-1; d_call: TRBD1; cdr3_aa: CASSLPATGQTEAFF; cdr3_nt: TGTGCCAGCAGCCTCCCCGCGACAGGGCAAACTGAAGCTTTCTTT
v_call: TRBV28; clone_size: -; j_call: TRBJ1-4; d_call: -; cdr3_aa: CASSRHRRGEKLFF; cdr3_nt: TGTGCCAGCAGCAGACACCGGAGGGGCGAAAAACTGTTTTTT
v_call: TRBV25-1; clone_size: -; j_call: TRBJ1-2; d_call: -; cdr3_aa: CASSGGQNYGYTF; cdr3_nt: TGTGCCAGCAGTGGTGGACAGAACTATGGCTACACCTTC
v_call: TRBV27; clone_size: few; j_call: TRBJ2-3; d_call: -; cdr3_aa: CASSLSLTATQYF; cdr3_nt: TGTGCCAGCAGTCTGTCCTTGACAGCTACGCAGTATTTT
v_call: TRBV5-1; clone_size: -; j_call: TRBJ1-1; d_call: -; cdr3_aa: CASSSNSGTPVRAFF; cdr3_nt: TGCGCCAGCAGCTCTAATTCCGGGACACCGGTCCGAGCTTTCTTT
v_call: TRBV7-2; clone_size: -; j_call: TRBJ2-3; d_call: -; cdr3_aa: CASSLAGADTQYF; cdr3_nt: TGTGCCAGCAGCTTAGCGGGAGCAGATACGCAGTATTTT
v_call: TRBV4-2; clone_size: -; j_call: TRBJ1-1; d_call: -; cdr3_aa: CASSQDYKTEAFF; cdr3_nt: TGTGCCAGCAGCCAAGATTACAAAACTGAAGCTTTCTTT
v_call: TRBV28; clone_size: -; j_call: TRBJ2-5; d_call: TRBD2; cdr3_aa: CASTNDAGGYF; cdr3_nt: TGTGCCAGCACCAACGACGCGGGGGGGTACTTC
v_call: TRBV28; clone_size: -; j_call: TRBJ2-1; d_call: -; cdr3_aa: CASGRLAPNEQFF; cdr3_nt: TGTGCCAGCGGGCGCCTAGCCCCCAATGAGCAGTTCTTC
v_call: TRBV7-9; clone_size: -; j_call: TRBJ2-7; d_call: TRBD1; cdr3_aa: CASRLRQGEVEQYF; cdr3_nt: TGTGCCAGCAGACTAAGACAGGGCGAGGTCGAGCAGTACTTC
v_call: TRBV11-2; clone_size: -; j_call: TRBJ2-6; d_call: TRBD2; cdr3_aa: CASSRGLAGISGANVLTF; cdr3_nt: TGTGCCAGCAGCCGAGGACTAGCGGGGATCTCTGGGGCCAACGTCCTGACTTTC
v_call: TRBV28; clone_size: -; j_call: TRBJ1-3; d_call: TRBD1; cdr3_aa: CASSSLGAGGFGNTIYF; cdr3_nt: TGTGCCAGCAGTTCCTTGGGGGCAGGGGGCTTTGGAAACACCATATATTTT
v_call: TRBV5-4; clone_size: -; j_call: TRBJ2-3; d_call: -; cdr3_aa: CASSLSRDTQYF; cdr3_nt: TGTGCCAGCAGCTTGAGCAGGGATACGCAGTATTTT
v_call: TRBV7-7; clone_size: few; j_call: TRBJ2-3; d_call: -; cdr3_aa: CASRIPYADTQYF; cdr3_nt: TGTGCTAGCAGAATACCCTACGCAGATACGCAGTATTTT
v_call: TRBV30; clone_size: -; j_call: TRBJ1-6; d_call: -; cdr3_aa: CAWSREFHNSPLHF; cdr3_nt: TGTGCCTGGAGTAGGGAGTTCCATAATTCACCCCTCCACTTT
v_call: TRBV6-2/TRBV6-3; clone_size: once; j_call: TRBJ2-7; d_call: TRBD2; cdr3_aa: CASSYSRTRTSGRANEQYF; cdr3_nt: TGTGCCAGCAGTTACTCACGAACCAGGACTAGCGGGAGGGCGAACGAGCAGTACTTC
v_call: TRBV4-2; clone_size: few; j_call: TRBJ1-5; d_call: -; cdr3_aa: CASSPDRGPQHF; cdr3_nt: TGTGCCAGCAGCCCCGATAGGGGGCCCCAGCATTTT
v_call: TRBV7-2; clone_size: once; j_call: TRBJ1-4; d_call: -; cdr3_aa: CASSWGYGNEKLFF; cdr3_nt: TGTGCCAGCAGTTGGGGCTATGGGAATGAAAAACTGTTTTTT
v_call: TRBV6-5; clone_size: -; j_call: TRBJ1-2; d_call: -; cdr3_aa: CASTIDRTNYGYTF; cdr3_nt: TGTGCCAGCACTATCGACAGGACTAACTATGGCTACACCTTC
v_call: TRBV9; clone_size: once; j_call: TRBJ2-3; d_call: -; cdr3_aa: CASSVVGGTDTQYF; cdr3_nt: TGTGCCAGCAGCGTAGTTGGGGGGACAGATACGCAGTATTTT
v_call: TRBV5-1; clone_size: -; j_call: TRBJ2-1; d_call: -; cdr3_aa: CASSPRVSYNEQFF; cdr3_nt: TGCGCCAGCAGCCCCAGGGTCTCCTACAATGAGCAGTTCTTC
v_call: TRBV24-1; clone_size: -; j_call: TRBJ1-2; d_call: -; cdr3_aa: CATSDSRAWGYTF; cdr3_nt: TGTGCCACCAGTGATAGCCGAGCGTGGGGCTACACCTTC
v_call: TRBV25-1; clone_size: -; j_call: TRBJ2-3; d_call: TRBD1; cdr3_aa: CASSLQGDTQYF; cdr3_nt: TGTGCCAGCAGTCTACAGGGGGATACGCAGTATTTT
v_call: TRBV19; clone_size: few; j_call: TRBJ1-2; d_call: -; cdr3_aa: CASSPEQGVYGYTF; cdr3_nt: TGTGCCAGTAGTCCTGAACAGGGCGTCTATGGCTACACCTTC